The present T cell receptor beta chain was sequenced within a study of Ad26.COV2.S vaccination and SARS-CoV-2 variants. On the study more broadly: Ad26.COV2.S was injected intramuscularly once or twice, 56 days apart.

The CDR3 covers 15 residues. Germline CDR1 MNHEY, CDR2 SVGAGI. V lost 0 bases to trimming and J lost 2 bases; unmatched junction nucleotides: 3. General study results and limits: Total T cell responses may have been underestimated by the TCR breadth and depth analyses.

Points on this clone: Its antigen remains unidentified.

Treatment defined: roughly 20 received Ad26.COV2.S at low or high dose, single or two shots; roughly five received placebo; per-sample allocation not given. Material that was analyzed had been drawn on day 63 after the first vaccine or placebo injection. Built on an Ad26 vector, the vaccine expressed Wuhan-strain SARS-CoV-2 spike. Only in-frame clones appear in the TCRdb table, and some are missing; sequencing was by immunoSEQ multiplex PCR. Of over 350,000 clones in the sample, about nine tenths are singletons; the top ten hold 3% to 4.5%. Sample: peripheral blood, taken in a trial of Ad26.COV2.S vaccine versus placebo. The TCR was taken from a person between 18 and 60 years old who received the Ad26.COV2.S COVID-19 vaccine or a placebo. The V call is TRBV6-5, the J call TRBJ2-7; 8 bases align to TRBD1. The CDR3 nucleotides are TGTGCCAGCAGTTACTCCGGACAGGGACCCTACGAGCAGTACTTC. As protein: CASSYSGQGPYEQYF.